This T cell receptor beta chain was documented in a study of early T cells in non-severe SARS-CoV-2 infection. The overall study: The input, bulk RNA from unsorted whole blood, was sequenced, and chains were unpaired.

Molecules of cDNA were individually given unique molecular identifiers that were attached to them. TCRdb re-called the 5' RACE reads with MiXCR, one entry per CDR3 protein. The sample consists of about 27,000 distinct CDR3 sequences, 5.4% of them appearing once. V was pared by 5 bases and J by 2 bases, with 10 bases of the junction left unmatched. From germline, CDR1 is MDHEN and CDR2 SYDVKM. This CDR3 has 17 amino acids. This clonotype came up many times. The sample taken for sequencing was whole blood. This clonotype was obtained from an adult who was a healthcare worker with PCR-confirmed SARS-CoV-2 infection or an uninfected control (not recorded which). The gene calls are TRBV28 and TRBJ1-3; 9 nucleotides align to TRBD1. The CDR3, as DNA: TGTGCCAGCAGTCCCCATATCCGGACAGGGGCTGGAAACACCATATATTTT. It codes for CASSPHIRTGAGNTIYF.